The 27 T cell receptor beta chains presented below share a single source sample, sequenced in a study of cytomegalovirus exposure and HLA in healthy donors. This PCR relied on a set of 60 Vbeta primers and 13 Jbeta primers. TCRdb's copy holds only in-frame clones and misses some; the assay was immunoSEQ multiplex PCR. The sample lists 100,000 to 150,000 clones, roughly 70% occurring once. Sample: PBMCs. These receptors came from a man aged 25-45 years in good health and CMV-seronegative.

The chain is built from TRBV30 and TRBJ2-5; 8 nucleotides align to TRBD2. The ends lost 1 base at V and 1 base at J; junction bases unmatched: 2. This CDR3 has 14 residues. Germline CDR1 reads GTSNPN; CDR2 reads SVGIG (reference sequence). CDR3 in DNA: TGTGCCTGGAGTGCCCGGGGGGGCCAAGAGACCCAGTACTTC. Translation gives CAWSARGGQETQYF.

This clone appeared a few times. The V and J genes are TRBV2 and TRBJ1-2; 7 bases map to TRBD1. V lost 6 bases, J lost 5 bases, and 6 bases stayed unmatched. The CDR3 sequence is 13 residues long. CDR1 and CDR2 (germline): SNHLY, FYNNEI. This CDR3 reads CASSFDREYGYTF. The DNA for the CDR3 is TGTGCCAGCAGCTTCGACAGGGAGTATGGCTACACCTTC.

The CDR3 nucleotides are TGTGCCAGTAGTCCGCCAGGGGGCGGTGGCACCGGGGAGCTGTTTTTT. Protein: CASSPPGGGGTGELFF. The V and J genes are TRBV19 and TRBJ2-2; 8 nucleotides match TRBD1. The ends lost 5 bases at V and 4 bases at J; junction bases unmatched: 9. The CDR3 is 16 residues long. CDR1 LNHDA and CDR2 SQIVND come from the germline V gene (reference sequence).

This rearrangement joins TRBV5-4 to TRBJ2-5, with D possibly matching TRBD2 (6 bases). Trimming pared 5 bases from V and 5 bases from J, leaving 19 bases between. Germline V gene data show CDR1 as SGHNT and CDR2 as YYREEE (reference sequence). The CDR3 is 15 residues long. The DNA for the CDR3 is TGTGCCAGCAGTTCGGCGGGGAGTAATTGGGAGACCCAGTACTTC. Its protein is CASSSAGSNWETQYF.

The chain recombines TRBV7-3 with TRBJ2-3; 8 positions agree with TRBD2. Germline V lookup: CDR1 SGHTA, CDR2 FQGTGA. The J segment lost 7 bases and the V segment lost 3 bases, leaving 12 bases of the junction unmatched. The CDR3 totals 16 residues. CDR3 sequence: CASSFRPGGPVNTQYF. Here the CDR3 DNA reads TGTGCCAGCAGCTTCCGGCCGGGGGGGCCTGTAAATACGCAGTATTTT.

The chain has TRBV6-5 and TRBJ1-1; D might be TRBD1 (6 bases). V gave up 4 bases and J gave up 0 bases, with 9 bases separating them. Germline loops: CDR1 MNHEY, CDR2 SVGAGI. CDR3 length: 14 residues. The CDR3 DNA sequence: TGTGCCAGCAGTTGGACAGATATGAACACTGAAGCTTTCTTT. Encoded protein: CASSWTDMNTEAFF.

The chain recombines TRBV11-2 with TRBJ1-6; possible D gene TRBD1, 5 bases. V lost 1 base and J 4 bases, leaving 14 bases between the germline ends. The CDR3 is 17 residues long. The germline V gene has CDR1 SGHAT and CDR2 FQNNGV. The CDR3 DNA follows: TGTGCCAGCAGCTTAGTGGAGGGGCGGGGGTATAATTCACCCCTCCACTTT. It translates to CASSLVEGRGYNSPLHF.

The chain carries TRBV5-1 and TRBJ2-3; possibly TRBD1 for D (5 bases). Trimming removed 4 bases from V and 9 bases from J, with 15 bases in between. The CDR3 contains 13 residues. From germline, CDR1 is SGHRS and CDR2 YFSETQ. Written as DNA, the CDR3 is TGCGCCAGCAGCCTCGAAGGGGCAGGAACGCAGTATTTT. Its translation is CASSLEGAGTQYF.

CDR3 loop: CASSQDLVAGGPAKSYNEQFF. For the CDR3, the DNA is TGCGCCAGCAGCCAAGATCTAGTAGCGGGGGGGCCTGCAAAGTCCTACAATGAGCAGTTCTTC. The chain has TRBV4-3 and TRBJ2-1; 11 bases fit TRBD2. This CDR3 comprises 21 residues. Germline V gene data show CDR1 as LGHNA and CDR2 as YSLEER. The trim removed 0 bases at V and 1 base at J, leaving 14 bases unmatched.

In its sample, this clone ranks as large. Other DNA sequences in this specimen translate into the identical CDR3. The chain uses TRBV11-2 and TRBJ2-3; TRBD2 matches 12 bases. The germline CDR1 and CDR2 sequences are SGHAT and FQNNGV. This CDR3 spans 17 amino acids. Germline trimming cut 0 bases from V and 6 bases from J; bases unmatched to any gene: 7. In DNA form, the CDR3 reads TGTGCCAGCAGCTTAGATCGACTAGCGGGGGCATGGGATACGCAGTATTTT. Translating gives CASSLDRLAGAWDTQYF.

This clone was detected only once. The chain is built from TRBV27 and TRBJ1-1; 7 bases line up with TRBD1. The junction had 10 bases not matched to a gene; V was cut back by 5 bases and J by 10 bases. The V gene's germline CDR1 is MNHEY and CDR2 SMNVEV (reference sequence). CDR3 length: 13 amino acids. The CDR3 sequence: CASSTPPTGAAFF. CDR3 DNA: TGTGCCAGCAGTACCCCCCCTACAGGGGCAGCTTTCTTT.

This clone was recorded a few times. The CDR3 region is CASSSTPKQGETQYF. The DNA for the CDR3 is TGTGCCAGCAGCTCAACACCCAAACAGGGGGAGACCCAGTACTTC. This rearrangement joins TRBV7-8 to TRBJ2-5, with 7 nucleotides matching TRBD1. The CDR3 extends over 15 amino acids. J lost 5 bases, V lost 4 bases, and 10 bases had no gene match. Germline CDR1 is SGHVS and CDR2 is FQNEAQ.

The rearrangement uses TRBV6-5 and TRBJ1-1, with 7 bases identical to TRBD1. CDR1 MNHEY and CDR2 SVGAGI come from the germline V gene. The CDR3 covers 14 residues. The trim removed 3 bases at V and 3 bases at J, leaving 4 bases unmatched. The CDR3 nucleotides are TGTGCCAGCAGTTATAAGACAGGGTACACTGAAGCTTTCTTT. It encodes CASSYKTGYTEAFF.

The CDR3 loop is CASSLGGGLEKLFF. The CDR3 coding sequence is TGTGCCAGCAGCTTAGGGGGGGGCCTTGAAAAACTGTTTTTT. This chain connects TRBV7-2 to TRBJ1-4; perhaps TRBD1 as D (6 bases). The CDR3 has 14 residues. Germline loops: CDR1 SGHTA, CDR2 FQGNSA. V lost 1 base and J 7 bases, leaving 10 bases between the germline ends.

This sequence joins TRBV2 and TRBJ1-4, with D uncertain. The CDR3 contains 13 residues. Germline V lookup: CDR1 SNHLY, CDR2 FYNNEI. Trimming stripped 6 bases from V and 5 bases from J, with 10 bases between. In DNA form, the CDR3 reads TGTGCCAGCAGATTTCGGGGAAATGAAAAACTGTTTTTT. Its protein product is CASRFRGNEKLFF.

The chain carries TRBV2 and TRBJ1-5, with 10 bases aligning to TRBD1. The V gene end was trimmed by 7 bases and the J gene end by 9 bases; junction bases not matched to a gene: 6. CDR3 length: 13 residues. Germline CDR1 and CDR2: SNHLY and FYNNEI. The CDR3 loop is CASKGQGILPQHF. CDR3 DNA sequence: TGTGCCAGCAAGGGACAGGGGATTCTGCCCCAGCATTTT. The full variable domain, in which reference TRBV2 and TRBJ1-5 provide the parts outside the CDR3, is EPEVTQTPSHQVTQMGQEVILRCVPISNHLYFYWYRQILGQKVEFLVSFYNNEISEKSEIFDDQFSVERPDGSNFTLKIRSTKLEDSAMYFCASKGQGILPQHFGDGTRLSIL.

The V call is TRBV18, the J call TRBJ1-1; D perhaps matches TRBD1 (5 bases). Per germline, CDR1 KGHSH and CDR2 LQKENI. This CDR3 is 13 amino acids long. Trimming left V 3 bases short and J 4 bases short, with 9 bases between. The CDR3 DNA follows: TGTGCCAGCTCACCCCCGGGGGGCACTGAAGCTTTCTTT. Encoded protein: CASSPPGGTEAFF.

The V gene is TRBV6-1, the J gene TRBJ2-1, with a tentative D call TRBD1 (5 bases). There are 13 residues in the CDR3. Trimming shortened V by 4 bases and J by 8 bases, and 12 bases separated the two germline ends. CDR1 and CDR2 (germline): MNHNS, SASEGT. CDR3 protein: CASSARLQDEQFF. In DNA, the CDR3 is TGTGCCAGCAGTGCCCGCCTACAGGATGAGCAGTTCTTC.

The rearrangement uses TRBV6-5 and TRBJ2-3; no definite D call. There are 13 residues in the CDR3. The germline gives CDR1 MNHEY, CDR2 SVGAGI. Trimming stripped 2 bases from V and 1 base from J, with 4 bases between. The DNA for the CDR3 is TGTGCCAGCAGTTACCGAGGCACAGATACGCAGTATTTT. Its translation is CASSYRGTDTQYF.

The DNA of the CDR3 is TGTGCCAGCAGTTTGGCTACCGCAGGCTCCTACAATGAGCAGTTCTTC. It yields the protein CASSLATAGSYNEQFF. This sequence joins TRBV6-6 and TRBJ2-1, with D uncertain. The CDR3 loop spans 16 amino acids. V was shortened by 4 bases and J by 0 bases, with 13 bases between the two germline ends. Germline V gives CDR1 MNHNY, CDR2 SVGAGI (reference sequence).

The chain carries TRBV29-1 and TRBJ1-4, with a possible D match to TRBD1 (5 bases). Per germline, CDR1 SQVTM and CDR2 ANQGSEA. This CDR3 has 13 residues. The V end lost 7 bases, the J end lost 5 bases, and 14 bases lay between the germline ends. This CDR3 reads CSGGAQGNEKLFF. The CDR3 DNA is TGCAGCGGTGGAGCGCAGGGCAATGAAAAACTGTTTTTT. Full variable domain (outside the CDR3, taken from reference TRBV29-1 and TRBJ1-4): SAVISQKPSRDICQRGTSLTIQCQVDSQVTMMFWYRQQPGQSLTLIATANQGSEATYESGFVIDKFPISRPNLTFSTLTVSNMSPEDSSIYLCSGGAQGNEKLFFGSGTQLSVL.

The V call is TRBV6-1, the J call TRBJ1-6, with 10 bases matching TRBD1. Germline-derived CDR1 and CDR2 are MNHNS and SASEGT. The CDR3 sequence is 15 residues long. J was trimmed by 10 bases and V by 10 bases; bases with no gene match: 13. The CDR3 region has the DNA TGTGCCACCTCAACTGAGACAGGGGGCAGGTCACCCCTCCACTTT. Translated, it gives CATSTETGGRSPLHF.

The chain carries TRBV28 and TRBJ2-1; 10 positions agree with TRBD1. CDR3 size: 14 residues. Germline assignment: CDR1 MDHEN and CDR2 SYDVKM. Trimming took 3 bases from V and 9 from J; bases not matched to a gene: 5. Here the CDR3 reads CASSLSGQGGEQFF. The DNA of the CDR3 is TGTGCCAGCAGTTTGTCCGGACAGGGGGGTGAGCAGTTCTTC.

This chain uses TRBV7-2 with TRBJ1-5; no clear D. The germline V and J ends were trimmed by 5 bases and 3 bases, with 14 bases remaining between them. The CDR3 covers 15 residues. CDR1 is SGHTA, CDR2 FQGNSA, per germline. CDR3 coding DNA: TGTGCCAGCAGCCCCCCCGGGTGGAACAATCAGCCCCAGCATTTT. The encoded protein is CASSPPGWNNQPQHF.

This clone was recorded a few times. This chain joins TRBV29-1 and TRBJ1-1, with TRBD1 identical over 7 bases. This CDR3 region has 11 residues. Germline V gives CDR1 SQVTM, CDR2 ANQGSEA. With V trimmed by 7 bases and J by 7 bases, 6 bases remained unmatched. In DNA, the CDR3 is TGCAGCGCGCAGACAGGGATTGAAGCTTTCTTT. As protein: CSAQTGIEAFF.

This clone was detected once. The chain links TRBV6-5 to TRBJ2-5; a weak D match, TRBD2 (6 bases). Germline CDR1 reads MNHEY; CDR2 reads SVGAGI. Trimming removed 5 bases from V and 2 bases from J, with 15 bases in between. The CDR3 covers 15 residues. CDR3 loop: CASSTRDFSQETQYF. CDR3 sequence (DNA): TGTGCCAGCAGTACTAGGGACTTTTCTCAAGAGACCCAGTACTTC.

The V call is TRBV6-5, the J call TRBJ2-5; 7 positions agree with TRBD1. The J call is doubtful: the DNA matches TRBJ2-7 better. The CDR3 runs to 15 residues. Looked up from germline, CDR1 is MNHEY and CDR2 is SVGAGI. In DNA form, the CDR3 reads TGTGCCAGCAGTAGATCCGACAGGGCCTCCTACGAGCAGTACTTC. Its protein product is CASSRSDRASYEQYF.